This is a list of T cell receptor beta chains from one sample in a study of T cell responses to AZD1222 COVID-19 vaccine. Profiled with immunoSEQ multiplex PCR; TCRdb holds only in-frame clones, not every one. The sample lists more than 100,000 clones, approximately 85% occurring once. Sequencing used peripheral blood, obtained on day 0 of AZD1222 vaccination. These receptors were obtained from an adult in good health. Both conserved end residues are part of each CDR3. Fields, in order: V gene, J gene, clone size, D gene, CDR3 DNA, CDR3 protein. D genes are given only for firm matches. A row's size may be missing; if present it is once, few, many or a size class.

TRBV18,TRBJ2-2,NA,NA,TGTGCCAGCTCACCAAACGGACTCGCCACCGGGGAGCTGTTTTTT,CASSPNGLATGELFF
TRBV6-1,TRBJ1-5,few,NA,TGTGCCAGCAGTGAAGCCGAGAGTCAGCCCCAGCATTTT,CASSEAESQPQHF
TRBV4-1,TRBJ2-7,NA,NA,TGCGCCAGCAGCCCCAACGGGGGAGACGAGCAGTACTTC,CASSPNGGDEQYF
TRBV6-2/TRBV6-3,TRBJ1-5,NA,NA,TGTGCCAGCAGTTACGGGCCTGGGGTTCAGCCCCAGCATTTT,CASSYGPGVQPQHF
TRBV7-8,TRBJ2-1,NA,NA,TGTGCCAGCAGCCCTACGGGACAACTATACAATGAGCAGTTCTTC,CASSPTGQLYNEQFF
TRBV3-1/TRBV3-2,TRBJ1-4,NA,NA,TGTGCCAGCAGGTTTACAGGTTCAACTAATGAAAAACTGTTTTTT,CASRFTGSTNEKLFF
TRBV28,TRBJ1-6,NA,NA,TGTGCCAGCACCCGAAGAGACGGGGGCTCCTATAATTCACCCCTCCACTTT,CASTRRDGGSYNSPLHF
TRBV2,TRBJ2-7,NA,TRBD2,TGTGCCAGCAGGCCTCGACAGGGGGGACTAGCGGGGAGCTACGAGCAGTACTTC,CASRPRQGGLAGSYEQYF
TRBV6-2/TRBV6-3,TRBJ1-2,NA,NA,TGTGCCAGCAGCCCAGGGACTGCCAACTATGGCTACACCTTC,CASSPGTANYGYTF
TRBV10-3,TRBJ1-4,NA,TRBD1,TGTGCCATCAGCCGGACAGGGGGAAATGAAAAACTGTTTTTT,CAISRTGGNEKLFF
TRBV5-1,TRBJ2-7,NA,NA,TGCGCCAGCAGCTTGGGGGGCAATACCTACGAGCAGTACTTC,CASSLGGNTYEQYF